Following are 25 T cell receptor beta chains from one sample sequenced in a study of blood T cells in healthy people across ages. The authors ran a second PCR of roughly 6 to 12 cycles using a sample-barcoded 5' primer and a J-beta primer mix. MiXCR, run by TCRdb on the 5' RACE reads, gives a single entry per CDR3 protein. Found here are about 1,500,000 distinct CDR3 sequences, 42% of them singletons; the top ten hold 7.9%. Sequenced input: blood. The receptors come from a woman aged 18-35 years in good health.

This clonotype was observed at least ten times. The chain employs TRBV12-3 or TRBV12-4 and TRBJ2-3; D remains unclear. V was trimmed by 7 bases and J by 0 bases, leaving 2 bases between them. This CDR3 has 11 amino acids. CDR3 in amino acids: CASKSTDTQYF. The CDR3 DNA is TGTGCCAGCAAGAGCACAGATACGCAGTATTTT.

V and J are TRBV12-5 and TRBJ2-7, with D maybe TRBD2 (5 bases). This CDR3 has 13 residues. V gave up 4 bases and J gave up 7 bases, with 14 bases separating them. Germline V lookup: CDR1 LGHNT, CDR2 FRNRAP. CDR3 DNA: TGTGCTAGTGGTTCCCCCGAGGGTGGTGAGCAGTACTTC. Protein product: CASGSPEGGEQYF.

This clonotype was seen only once. The chain uses TRBV20-1 and TRBJ2-3; D assignment may be TRBD1 or TRBD2 (5 bases each). This CDR3 is 15 amino acids long. The ends were cut back, 3 bases at V and 8 bases at J, with 21 bases in the middle. Germline V gives CDR1 DFQATT, CDR2 SNEGSKA (reference sequence). The CDR3 loop reads CSARFGTPLGSTQYF. As DNA, the CDR3 is TGCAGTGCTAGGTTCGGGACCCCCCTGGGGAGTACGCAGTATTTT.

This clonotype was detected only a few times. The chain couples TRBV20-1 to TRBJ2-3; no firm D call. CDR3 length equals 14 residues. V was shortened by 1 base and J by 5 bases, with 13 bases between the two germline ends. Germline CDR1 reads DFQATT; CDR2 reads SNEGSKA (reference sequence). CDR3 residues: CSARGPGSGDTQYF. The CDR3 DNA follows: TGCAGTGCTAGAGGACCAGGTAGTGGAGATACGCAGTATTTT.

On this clonotype itself: A read error may produce the germline difference seen at one junction end. V usage is TRBV5-6 and J usage is TRBJ2-1; D gene ambiguous. CDR3 length: 12 residues. Germline CDR1 and CDR2: SGHDT and YYEEEE. CDR3 DNA: TGTGCCAGCAGCTTGGCGCCCCAGGAGCGGTTCTTC. It specifies CASSLAPQERFF.

This clonotype was seen only a few times. The J gene is TRBJ2-2, the V gene TRBV20-1; D is uncertain. The CDR3 is made up of 12 amino acids. Trimming left V 1 base short and J 6 bases short, with 6 bases between. CDR1 is DFQATT, CDR2 SNEGSKA, per germline (reference sequence). In nucleotides, the CDR3 is TGCAGTGCTAGAGCCCCCTCCGGGGAGCTGTTTTTT. This sequence encodes CSARAPSGELFF.

This clonotype was counted only a few times. This rearrangement joins TRBV10-3 to TRBJ2-7; unclear D gene. This CDR3 region has 14 residues. Germline lookup yields CDR1 ENHRY and CDR2 SYGVKD. Trimming removed 10 bases from V and 4 bases from J, with 20 bases in between. The CDR3 region has the DNA TGTGCCACAGCTCAGGAGTCCTATAGGTACGAGCAGTACTTC. Translated: CATAQESYRYEQYF.

The V and J genes are TRBV10-3 and TRBJ2-5, with 10 positions matching TRBD2. Trimming removed 0 bases from V and 11 bases from J; junction bases left unmatched: 12. From germline, CDR1 is ENHRY and CDR2 SYGVKD. The CDR3 has 16 amino acids. The CDR3 is CAISESGPSGGNEQYF. The CDR3 coding sequence is TGTGCCATCAGTGAGTCTGGCCCTAGCGGGGGTAATGAGCAGTACTTC.

The V and J genes are TRBV5-1 and TRBJ2-5; D is possibly TRBD1 (6 bases). The length of the CDR3 is 14 residues. V was cut by 1 base and J by 5 bases, with 12 bases left in between. Per germline, CDR1 SGHRS and CDR2 YFSETQ. CDR3 nucleotides: TGCGCCAGCAGCTTGACAGGGAGTTGGGAGACCCAGTACTTC. It codes for CASSLTGSWETQYF. Full variable domain (remainder filled in from reference TRBV5-1 and TRBJ2-5): KAGVTQTPRYLIKTRGQQVTLSCSPISGHRSVSWYQQTPGQGLQFLFEYFSETQRNKGNFPGRFSGRQFSNSRSEMNVSTLELGDSALYLCASSLTGSWETQYFGPGTRLLVL.

This clonotype has only a few counts. V is TRBV6-5 and J is TRBJ2-1; 7 bases line up with TRBD2. This CDR3 comprises 14 residues. Unmatched junction bases numbered 10, after V lost 7 bases and J lost 7 bases. The germline V gene encodes CDR1 MNHEY and CDR2 SVGAGI. The CDR3 nucleotides are TGTGCCAGCACCCAGATGGGGGGGAGGAATGAGCAGTTCTTC. Its translation is CASTQMGGRNEQFF.

This chain links TRBV7-9 with TRBJ2-7; 8 bases are a match to TRBD1. CDR1 and CDR2 from the germline V gene are SEHNR and FQNEAQ (reference sequence). The J segment lost 3 bases and the V segment lost 8 bases, leaving 12 bases of the junction unmatched. The CDR3 sequence is 15 residues long. CDR3 nucleotide sequence: TGTGCCAGCCTATTATCGGGACAGGAGGACTACGAGCAGTACTTC. Its translation is CASLLSGQEDYEQYF.

Comment on this clonotype: This may be a read error: a much more frequent sequence differs by one nucleotide. CDR3 region: CSVAGARGDTQYF. CDR3 in DNA: TGCAGCGTTGCTGGGGCCCGAGGGGATACGCAGTATTTT. The chain joins TRBV29-1 to TRBJ2-3; possibly TRBD1 or TRBD2 for D (5 bases each). CDR3 size: 13 residues. V shed 4 bases and J shed 6 bases, with 14 bases lying between them. CDR1 and CDR2 from the germline V gene are SQVTM and ANQGSEA.

The chain couples TRBV6-6 to TRBJ1-5, with D unclear. Trimming pared 5 bases from V and 7 bases from J, leaving 15 bases between. The CDR3 contains 14 residues. CDR1 is MNHNY, CDR2 SVGAGI, per germline (reference sequence). Here the CDR3 reads CASSSGRAHQPQHF. CDR3 sequence (DNA): TGTGCCAGCAGTAGTGGGAGGGCCCACCAGCCCCAGCATTTT.

The chain combines TRBV20-1 with TRBJ2-1; possible D gene TRBD2, 7 bases. CDR3 length: 15 amino acids. CDR1 and CDR2 (germline): DFQATT, SNEGSKA (reference sequence). V lost 8 bases and J lost 2, with 19 bases in between. The CDR3 DNA is TGCAGTCCAACGGGAAGGGGGGGGCCCTACAATGAGCAGTTCTTC. Its translation is CSPTGRGGPYNEQFF.

The chain joins TRBV24-1 to TRBJ1-2; tentatively, D is TRBD1 (6 bases). Trimming removed 3 bases from V and 5 bases from J, with 12 bases in between. From germline, CDR1 is KGHDR and CDR2 SFDVKD. This CDR3 is 14 amino acids long. This CDR3 is CATSDRQQGYGYTF. For the CDR3, the DNA is TGTGCCACCAGTGATCGACAACAGGGATATGGCTACACCTTC.

CDR3 nucleotide sequence: TGTGCCAGCAGTTACTCGCTGGGTAACACTGAAGCTTTCTTT. It yields the protein CASSYSLGNTEAFF. The chain employs TRBV6-5 and TRBJ1-1; no firm D call. Germline CDR1 reads MNHEY; CDR2 reads SVGAGI. Trimming took off 0 bases at V and 2 bases at J, with 7 bases between the two ends. This CDR3 has 14 residues.

This clonotype was seen only once. The V gene is TRBV29-1, the J gene TRBJ1-1; the D gene is possibly TRBD1 (6 bases). V lost 7 bases, J lost 0 bases, and 18 bases lay in between. Germline V gives CDR1 SQVTM, CDR2 ANQGSEA. The CDR3 runs 15 residues. The CDR3, as DNA: TGCAGCGCCGAGGGGGGGCGACCCATGAACACTGAAGCTTTCTTT. It translates to CSAEGGRPMNTEAFF.

This chain links TRBV6-2 or TRBV6-3 with TRBJ1-5; D gene uncertain. The CDR3 is 16 residues long. CDR1 and CDR2 (germline): MNHEY, SVGEGT. The V gene lost 0 bases and the J gene lost 4 bases, with 13 bases spanning the gap. The CDR3 nucleotides are TGTGCCAGCAGTTACTCGGTCCGGTCGGGGAATCAGCCCCAGCATTTT. This gives the protein CASSYSVRSGNQPQHF.

The rearrangement links TRBV6-5 to TRBJ2-1; D remains ambiguous. Trimming pared 10 bases from V and 1 base from J, leaving 11 bases between. CDR3 size: 13 residues. Germline CDR1 is MNHEY and CDR2 is SVGAGI. The CDR3 DNA sequence: TGTGCCAACATTCACAATTCCTACAATGAGCAGTTCTTC. It encodes CANIHNSYNEQFF.

This clonotype came up a few times. The chain joins TRBV5-1 to TRBJ2-3, with D maybe TRBD2 (5 bases). Germline V gene sequence: CDR1 SGHRS, CDR2 YFSETQ. V dropped 2 bases and J dropped 2 bases, with 15 bases sitting between them. The CDR3 spans 16 residues. The DNA of the CDR3 is TGCGCCAGCAGCTTAAGGGCTAGCTCACCCACAGATACGCAGTATTTT. Translating it yields CASSLRASSPTDTQYF.

This clonotype came up a few times. The chain recombines TRBV3-1 with TRBJ2-6, with D possibly TRBD2 on 6 matching bases. Germline lookup yields CDR1 LGHDT and CDR2 YNNKEL (reference sequence). V lost 1 base, J lost 3 bases, and 16 bases lay in between. This CDR3 contains 18 residues. CDR3 protein: CASSQGPLRDFGANVLTF. In DNA form, the CDR3 reads TGTGCCAGCAGCCAAGGACCCTTGAGGGACTTTGGGGCCAACGTCCTGACTTTC.

In DNA form, the CDR3 reads TGCGCCAGCAGCCCGATCCGCGGGAGCCGCGACGAGCAGTACTTC. Protein sequence: CASSPIRGSRDEQYF. This rearrangement joins TRBV4-1 to TRBJ2-7; 7 nucleotides match TRBD2. The junction had 11 bases not matched to a gene; V was cut back by 4 bases and J by 5 bases. CDR1 and CDR2 (germline): MGHRA, YSYEKL. This CDR3 region has 15 residues.

This clonotype was seen only a few times. The CDR3, as DNA: TGTGCCAGCAGTGGCCGGGACAAGAATCAGCCCCAGCATTTT. It yields the protein CASSGRDKNQPQHF. The chain is built from TRBV25-1 and TRBJ1-5; perhaps TRBD1 as D (6 bases). V was clipped by 4 bases and J by 4 bases, with 11 bases between them. CDR3 length: 14 amino acids. Germline assignment: CDR1 MGHDK and CDR2 SYGVNS.

CDR3 DNA sequence: TGTGCCACCAGTGATGGGTTCCCGGGCTCCTACGAGCAGTACTTC. Its translation is CATSDGFPGSYEQYF. This chain links TRBV24-1 with TRBJ2-7; no reliable D call. The germline V and J ends were trimmed by 3 bases and 0 bases, with 11 bases remaining between them. The CDR3 consists of 15 residues. Germline CDR1 and CDR2: KGHDR and SFDVKD.

The chain has TRBV5-1 and TRBJ2-1, with 8 bases fitting TRBD2. Per germline, CDR1 SGHRS and CDR2 YFSETQ. J lost 0 bases, V lost 5 bases, and 10 bases had no gene match. The CDR3 loop spans 17 amino acids. CDR3 in DNA: TGCGCCAGCAGTCGGACTAGCCACCCCGACTCCTACAATGAGCAGTTCTTC. Protein sequence: CASSRTSHPDSYNEQFF.